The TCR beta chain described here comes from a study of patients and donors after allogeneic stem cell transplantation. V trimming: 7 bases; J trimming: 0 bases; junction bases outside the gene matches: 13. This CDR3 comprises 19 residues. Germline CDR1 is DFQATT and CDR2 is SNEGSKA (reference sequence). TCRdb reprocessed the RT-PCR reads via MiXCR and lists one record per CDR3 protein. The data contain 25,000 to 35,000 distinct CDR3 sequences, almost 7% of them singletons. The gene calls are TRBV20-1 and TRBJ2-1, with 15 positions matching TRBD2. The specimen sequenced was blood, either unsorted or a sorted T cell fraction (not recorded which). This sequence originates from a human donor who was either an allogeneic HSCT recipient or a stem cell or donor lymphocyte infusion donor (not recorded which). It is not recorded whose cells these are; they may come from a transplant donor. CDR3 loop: CSGTWGGTSGRSSYNEQFF. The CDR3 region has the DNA TGCAGTGGAACATGGGGGGGGACTAGCGGGAGGAGCTCCTACAATGAGCAGTTCTTC.